This record looks at one T cell receptor (beta chain) sequence and its context. This clonotype came up a few times. This receptor's antigen is unknown. No much larger clonotype is one base removed from it; base qualities were not supplied. Taken from cysteine to phenylalanine, the CDR3 has 13 residues. Only CDR3 DNA is held: 39 bases, read in frame from base 1. The germline ends are 14 bases apart after V is trimmed by 5 bases and J by 4 bases. For CDR1 and CDR2, the germline V gene (reference sequence) lists DFQATT and SNEGSKA. Library construction relied on RT-PCR. For sequencing, a NextSeq 550 was employed. Using fastp at Q25 and MiXCR, TCRdb reprocessed the public reads and kept productive beta chains. Duplicate CDR3 protein sequences are folded into a single record with the most common DNA and genes. Recorded for this sample are about 230,000 distinct CDR3 sequences; 12% to 15% of them occurred a single time. The ten largest clones take up roughly 11% of the sample.

This entry belongs to a study of patients and donors after allogeneic stem cell transplantation (dated by TCRdb to about 2020). The rearranged segments are TRBV20-1 and TRBJ1-1; the D gene identity is not certain. Sequencing was done on a sample of blood, either unsorted or a sorted T cell fraction (not recorded which). The receptor was isolated from a human donor who was either an allogeneic HSCT recipient or a stem cell or donor lymphocyte infusion donor (not recorded which). It is not recorded whose cells these are; they may come from a transplant donor. This receptor has the CDR3 CSASDPRSTEAFF. At the DNA level, the sequence is TGCAGTGCTTCTGATCCCCGCAGCACTGAAGCTTTCTTT.